The clone carrying this T cell receptor (beta chain) was counted ten times or more. The sample originates from a study of blood T cell repertoires in COVID-19. On the study more broadly: PBMCs, B-cell-depleted T cells, or T cells provided the cDNA or gDNA that made up the material.

The germline V gene encodes CDR1 SGHRS and CDR2 YFSETQ. The CDR3 is made up of 15 amino acids. Unmatched junction bases numbered 5, after V lost 4 bases and J lost 2 bases. Profiling relied on immunoSEQ multiplex PCR, and the TCRdb table lists in-frame clones only, not all of them. The sample shows 150,000 to 200,000 clones, around 80% of them seen only once. The sequenced sample was peripheral blood. The TCR originated in a woman older than 75 with active or convalescent COVID-19. This chain connects TRBV5-1 to TRBJ1-5; 8 bases match TRBD1. DNA for the CDR3: TGCGCCAGCAGCAGGACAGGGTCCGGCAATCAGCCCCAGCATTTT. Translating gives CASSRTGSGNQPQHF.